The clone carrying this T cell receptor (beta chain) was seen only a few times. TCRdb re-called the 5' RACE reads through MiXCR, storing one row per CDR3 protein. Here the sample spans 450,000 or so distinct CDR3 sequences, around 14% being singletons. These data originate in a study of identical twins. The same sample was also used in a study of yellow fever vaccine responses in identical twins.

Input material: CD4+ T cells sorted from blood. This TCR derives from a woman in her late teens or twenties in good health.

CDR3 residues: CASSQDHEQFF. CDR3 nucleotides: TGCGCCAGCAGCCAAGATCATGAGCAGTTCTTC. The chain carries TRBV4-3 and TRBJ2-1; no firm D call. The V and J ends lost 0 bases and 8 bases respectively, with 2 bases between them. CDR3 size: 11 residues. The germline CDR1 and CDR2 sequences are LGHNA and YSLEER.